One and the same sample provided the 3 T cell receptor beta chains below, sequenced in a study of circulating tumor DNA in untreated peripheral T-cell lymphoma. Some clones are missing from TCRdb's copy, which holds only in-frame ones; the method was immunoSEQ multiplex PCR. Among roughly 9,000 clones listed, about 84% were seen once. Sequences were obtained from tumor tissue. These receptors were taken from a human donor with peripheral T-cell lymphoma.

V gene TRBV11-3 combines with J gene TRBJ2-7, with 8 bases identical to TRBD1. Trimming cost V 4 bases and J 3 bases; bases outside gene matches: 8. Per the germline V gene, CDR1 is SGHNT and CDR2 is YENEEA. The CDR3 consists of 15 residues. The CDR3 sequence: CASSSYDRGSYEQYF. For the CDR3, the DNA is TGTGCCAGCAGCTCGTACGACAGGGGCAGCTACGAGCAGTACTTC.

The chain uses TRBV19 and TRBJ1-5, with 8 bases that match TRBD1. This CDR3 spans 12 amino acids. J gave up 15 bases and V 3 bases, and 7 bases lay outside the gene matches. The V gene's germline CDR1 is LNHDA and CDR2 SQIVND (reference sequence). The CDR3 coding sequence is TGTGCCAGTAGTATGGAGGGCAGGGGGCCGCATTTT. It translates to CASSMEGRGPHF.

The rearrangement uses TRBV6-8 and TRBJ1-2, with D unresolved. CDR1 is MNHGY, CDR2 SAAAGT, per germline. The V gene lost 8 bases and the J gene lost 1 base, with 11 bases spanning the gap. The CDR3 spans 13 residues. This chain's CDR3 is CASLTPLNYGYTF. The CDR3 bases are TGTGCCAGCCTGACACCGCTTAACTATGGCTACACCTTC.